The 20 T cell receptor beta chains presented below share a single source sample, sequenced in a study of CD8 T cells in ankylosing spondylitis. TCRdb reprocessed the 5' RACE reads via MiXCR and lists one record per CDR3 protein. Of roughly 230,000 distinct CDR3 sequences detected, 15% to 20% appear once; the ten largest clones hold more than 25%. Material for sequencing was blood, either unsorted or a sorted T cell fraction (not recorded which). The receptors originated from a male donor with ankylosing spondylitis or in good health (not recorded which).

The J gene is TRBJ1-5, the V gene TRBV9; unclear D gene. Trimming cost V 0 bases and J 5 bases, with 6 bases left between them. Germline V gene lookup returns CDR1 SGDLS and CDR2 YYNGEE. CDR3 length: 13 residues. Here the CDR3 DNA reads TGTGCCAGCAGCGTAGAGCAGGATCAGCCCCAGCATTTT. Protein: CASSVEQDQPQHF.

This clonotype was seen ten or more times. The gene calls are TRBV7-9 and TRBJ1-1; D unresolved. CDR1 is SEHNR and CDR2 is FQNEAQ in the germline V gene (reference sequence). The CDR3 extends over 12 amino acids. Trimming left V 5 bases short and J 8 bases short, with 12 bases between. CDR3 sequence: CASSGGSVEAFF. The CDR3 coding sequence is TGTGCCAGCAGCGGTGGGAGTGTCGAAGCTTTCTTT.

V gene TRBV5-1 combines with J gene TRBJ2-7, with D perhaps matching TRBD1 (6 bases). V lost 2 bases and J 2 bases, leaving 17 bases between the germline ends. Germline loops: CDR1 SGHRS, CDR2 YFSETQ. The CDR3 sequence is 16 residues long. In DNA, the CDR3 is TGCGCCAGCAGCTTAAATGGACAGAACGATCCCTACGAGCAGTACTTC. This translates into CASSLNGQNDPYEQYF.

V is TRBV12-3 or TRBV12-4 and J is TRBJ2-7, with 8 positions matching TRBD2. The CDR3 contains 14 residues. The V segment lost 5 bases and the J segment 3 bases; nucleotides outside the gene matches: 6. The CDR3 nucleotides read TGTGCCAGCAGTCATAGCGGGACGTACTACGAGCAGTACTTC. This translates into CASSHSGTYYEQYF.

V gene TRBV11-2 combines with J gene TRBJ2-2, with TRBD2 identical over 10 bases. This CDR3 has 16 amino acids. Germline V CDR1 and CDR2: SGHAT, FQNNGV. V gave up 6 bases and J gave up 5 bases; unmatched junction bases: 9. CDR3 coding DNA: TGTGCCAGCAGACCTACCGGGACTAGCGTTACCGGGGAGCTGTTTTTT. It yields the protein CASRPTGTSVTGELFF.

There are many counts of this clonotype. This rearrangement joins TRBV20-1 to TRBJ1-2; no clear D. The germline CDR1 and CDR2 sequences are DFQATT and SNEGSKA (reference sequence). V was trimmed by 0 bases and J by 2 bases, leaving 13 bases between them. The CDR3 runs to 15 residues. As DNA, the CDR3 is TGCAGTGCTAGAGATTCCCCAGGTAACAACTATGGCTACACCTTC. This translates into CSARDSPGNNYGYTF.

The chain employs TRBV19 and TRBJ2-1, with 10 bases fitting TRBD2. Trimming at V came to 5 bases and at J to 6 bases, leaving 13 bases not matched to a gene. This CDR3 has 17 amino acids. Per germline, CDR1 LNHDA and CDR2 SQIVND (reference sequence). Here the CDR3 reads CASSLRLAGGLGNEQFF. CDR3 bases: TGTGCCAGTAGTCTCCGACTAGCGGGCGGACTTGGCAATGAGCAGTTCTTC.

Many counts were recorded for this clonotype. J is TRBJ2-7 and V is TRBV9; possible D gene TRBD2, 6 bases. The CDR3 is 14 residues long. In germline, CDR1 is SGDLS, CDR2 YYNGEE. The ends were cut back, 2 bases at V and 3 bases at J, with 12 bases in the middle. CDR3 sequence (DNA): TGTGCCAGCAGCGTGGGAGGCATAGACTACGAGCAGTACTTC. This gives the protein CASSVGGIDYEQYF. Looking up the rest from reference TRBV9 and TRBJ2-7 gives the full variable domain: DSGVTQTPKHLITATGQRVTLRCSPRSGDLSVYWYQQSLDQGLQFLIQYYNGEERAKGNILERFSAQQFPDLHSELNLSSLELGDSALYFCASSVGGIDYEQYFGPGTRLTVT.

The genes are TRBV7-9 and TRBJ1-1, with TRBD1 identical over 8 bases. The CDR3 consists of 15 residues. The germline V gene has CDR1 SEHNR and CDR2 FQNEAQ (reference sequence). Trimming at V came to 5 bases and at J to 2 bases, leaving 7 bases not matched to a gene. CDR3 residues: CASSPGQGVNTEAFF. CDR3 sequence (DNA): TGTGCCAGCAGCCCCGGACAGGGAGTAAACACTGAAGCTTTCTTT.

This chain's CDR3 is CASSYSSRGGSGTDTQYF. In DNA, the CDR3 is TGTGCCAGCAGTTACTCGAGTCGGGGAGGATCGGGCACAGATACGCAGTATTTT. This sequence joins TRBV6-5 and TRBJ2-3; D possibly corresponds to TRBD2 (6 bases). Trimming stripped 0 bases from V and 1 base from J, with 17 bases between. This CDR3 spans 18 amino acids. The germline gives CDR1 MNHEY, CDR2 SVGAGI.

This clonotype was recorded a few times. This chain links TRBV20-1 with TRBJ2-2; the D call may be TRBD1 or TRBD2 (5 bases each). The CDR3 has 13 residues. V lost 4 bases, J lost 6 bases, and 12 bases lay in between. The germline V gene has CDR1 DFQATT and CDR2 SNEGSKA (reference sequence). The CDR3 loop reads CSAKGTLAGELFF. Written as DNA, the CDR3 is TGCAGTGCTAAAGGGACCTTGGCCGGGGAGCTGTTTTTT.

This chain's CDR3 is CASSLSVPDLAGQFF. Written as DNA, the CDR3 is TGTGCCAGCAGTTTATCGGTGCCGGACCTGGCAGGGCAGTTCTTC. The V call is TRBV27, the J call TRBJ2-1; D remains unclear. The CDR3 is made up of 15 amino acids. V lost 0 bases and J 12 bases, leaving 18 bases between the germline ends. Looked up from germline, CDR1 is MNHEY and CDR2 is SMNVEV (reference sequence).

This clonotype was found many times. This chain joins TRBV5-6 and TRBJ2-3, with D uncertain. Trimming took 0 bases from V and 4 from J, leaving 3 bases between them. The CDR3 loop spans 12 amino acids. Looked up from germline, CDR1 is SGHDT and CDR2 is YYEEEE. The CDR3 region is CASSLDPDTQYF. Here the CDR3 DNA reads TGTGCCAGCAGCTTGGACCCAGATACGCAGTATTTT.

This rearrangement joins TRBV14 to TRBJ2-2; TRBD2 matches 12 bases. Germline loops: CDR1 SGHDN, CDR2 FVKESK. V gave up 4 bases and J gave up 6 bases; unmatched junction bases: 3. The CDR3 is 15 residues long. In DNA form, the CDR3 reads TGTGCCAGCAGCCGTGGACTAGCGGGACCCGGGGAGCTGTTTTTT. Protein sequence: CASSRGLAGPGELFF.

This clonotype came up many times. The chain employs TRBV4-1 and TRBJ2-7; 7 nucleotides agree with TRBD2. After removal of 1 base from V and 4 bases from J, the junction contained 10 bases not matched to a gene. In germline, CDR1 is MGHRA, CDR2 YSYEKL. The CDR3 is made up of 16 amino acids. CDR3 in amino acids: CASSQAFGGRVYEQYF. Here the CDR3 DNA reads TGCGCCAGCAGCCAAGCCTTCGGGGGGAGAGTGTACGAGCAGTACTTC.

This clonotype was detected once. This sequence joins TRBV20-1 and TRBJ2-1; D possibly uses TRBD1 or TRBD2 (6 bases each). CDR1 is DFQATT and CDR2 is SNEGSKA in the germline V gene (reference sequence). V was clipped by 0 bases and J by 1 base, with 10 bases between them. The CDR3 sequence is 15 residues long. The CDR3 region has the DNA TGCAGTGCTAGAGAACGGGGGCGGTCCTACAATGAGCAGTTCTTC. As protein: CSARERGRSYNEQFF.

This clonotype came up a few times. This chain connects TRBV11-2 to TRBJ2-1, with TRBD2 identical over 14 bases. The trim removed 1 base at V and 7 bases at J, leaving 6 bases unmatched. The CDR3 has 17 residues. Germline CDR1 SGHAT, CDR2 FQNNGV. CDR3 loop: CASSLVGLAGALNEQFF. The CDR3 DNA sequence: TGTGCCAGCAGCTTAGTGGGACTAGCGGGAGCGCTAAATGAGCAGTTCTTC.

This clonotype was seen more than once but under ten times. The rearrangement links TRBV4-1 to TRBJ2-1; D remains unclear. There are 14 residues in the CDR3. Trimming took off 0 bases at V and 3 bases at J, with 6 bases between the two ends. Looked up from germline, CDR1 is MGHRA and CDR2 is YSYEKL. The CDR3: CASSQEFDYNEQFF. The CDR3 DNA reads as TGCGCCAGCAGCCAAGAATTCGACTACAATGAGCAGTTCTTC.

This clonotype was counted only a few times. This chain joins TRBV4-3 and TRBJ1-1; no clear D. V lost 0 bases, J lost 1 base, and 9 bases lay in between. The germline CDR1 and CDR2 sequences are LGHNA and YSLEER. The CDR3 covers 15 residues. CDR3: CASSQDKVGNTEAFF. DNA of the CDR3: TGCGCCAGCAGCCAAGATAAGGTGGGGAACACTGAAGCTTTCTTT.

The chain couples TRBV4-1 to TRBJ2-7; 10 bases map to TRBD2. Germline-derived CDR1 and CDR2 are MGHRA and YSYEKL. This CDR3 is 16 amino acids long. V was pared by 1 base and J by 3 bases, with 6 bases of the junction left unmatched. The chain's CDR3 is CASSQASGSRNYEQYF. DNA for the CDR3: TGCGCCAGCAGCCAAGCTAGCGGGAGCAGAAACTACGAGCAGTACTTC.